A single sample is the source of the 14 T cell receptor beta chains below, sequenced in a study of cytomegalovirus exposure and HLA in healthy donors. The PCR contained 60 Vbeta and 13 Jbeta primers. Method: immunoSEQ multiplex PCR; TCRdb's copy keeps in-frame clones and lacks some. Altogether about 150,000 clones are present, 75% to 85% being singletons, with the ten largest covering 5.5% to 6.5%. Sequencing used PBMCs. These receptors all come from a woman aged 40 to 50 in good health and CMV-seropositive.

V usage is TRBV27 and J usage is TRBJ2-3; TRBD1 might be the D (6 bases). The CDR3 runs 16 residues. Trimming removed 7 bases at V and 0 bases at J, with 17 bases between. Germline CDR1 is MNHEY and CDR2 is SMNVEV (reference sequence). CDR3 sequence reads: CASKLLGHVSTDTQYF. The CDR3, as DNA: TGTGCCAGCAAATTGCTGGGACACGTGAGCACAGATACGCAGTATTTT.

The CDR3 DNA reads as TGTGCCAGCAGCCCCAGTCCGGGAGGGGTCTACGAGCAGTACTTC. Protein sequence: CASSPSPGGVYEQYF. The V and J genes are TRBV7-6 and TRBJ2-7; 8 bases match TRBD2. The length of the CDR3 is 15 residues. Germline trimming cut 5 bases from V and 3 bases from J; bases unmatched to any gene: 9. Per the germline V gene, CDR1 is SGHVS and CDR2 is FNYEAQ. The full variable domain, completed using reference TRBV7-6 and TRBJ2-7, is GAGVSQSPRYKVTKRGQDVALRCDPISGHVSLYWYRQALGQGPEFLTYFNYEAQQDKSGLPNDRFSAERPEGSISTLTIQRTEQRDSAMYRCASSPSPGGVYEQYFGPGTRLTVT.

The chain combines TRBV27 with TRBJ2-1, with TRBD2 matching 14 bases. The CDR3 contains 16 residues. Per the germline V gene, CDR1 is MNHEY and CDR2 is SMNVEV (reference sequence). V lost 5 bases, J lost 6 bases, and 6 bases stayed unmatched. Here the CDR3 DNA reads TGTGCCAGCAGTCCCAGAGGACTAGCGGGAGGCAATGAGCAGTTCTTC. Protein sequence: CASSPRGLAGGNEQFF.

This clone was counted a few times. The rearrangement uses TRBV28 and TRBJ1-2; D unresolved. This CDR3 contains 13 residues. CDR1 is MDHEN and CDR2 is SYDVKM in the germline V gene. The V end lost 6 bases, the J end lost 4 bases, and 12 bases lay between the germline ends. The CDR3 is CASSPAGSYGYTF. The DNA of the CDR3 is TGTGCCAGCAGCCCGGCGGGCTCCTATGGCTACACCTTC.

V is TRBV7-6 and J is TRBJ2-3; D possibly corresponds to TRBD2 (5 bases). This CDR3 has 14 amino acids. Germline CDR1 is SGHVS and CDR2 is FNYEAQ. Trimming cost V 0 bases and J 2 bases, with 6 bases left between them. The CDR3, as DNA: TGTGCCAGCAGCTTAGCGGGAGACACAGATACGCAGTATTTT. Its protein is CASSLAGDTDTQYF. Supplemented by reference TRBV7-6 and TRBJ2-3, the full variable domain reads GAGVSQSPRYKVTKRGQDVALRCDPISGHVSLYWYRQALGQGPEFLTYFNYEAQQDKSGLPNDRFSAERPEGSISTLTIQRTEQRDSAMYRCASSLAGDTDTQYFGPGTRLTVL.

The chain carries TRBV5-5 and TRBJ1-2, with TRBD1 as a possible D gene (5 bases). The CDR3 length is 12 residues. With 0 bases removed from V and 11 bases from J, the gap between germline ends came to 11 bases. CDR1 SGHKS and CDR2 YYEKEE come from the germline V gene (reference sequence). This CDR3 is CASSLEGVEYTF. The CDR3, as DNA: TGTGCCAGCAGCTTGGAAGGGGTGGAATACACCTTC.

The V call is TRBV18, the J call TRBJ1-3; D perhaps matches TRBD1 (5 bases). In germline, CDR1 is KGHSH, CDR2 LQKENI. Trimming removed 2 bases from V and 3 bases from J, with 8 bases in between. This CDR3 spans 14 amino acids. DNA of the CDR3: TGTGCCAGCTCACCAACGGGGGATGGAAACACCATATATTTT. It yields the protein CASSPTGDGNTIYF.

This clone was picked up a small number of times. The V call is TRBV6-1, the J call TRBJ2-1, with D unresolved. V lost 2 bases to trimming and J lost 13 bases, with 18 bases between them. In germline, CDR1 is MNHNS, CDR2 SASEGT. The length of the CDR3 is 14 residues. The CDR3 protein is CASSEMVVPPNQFF. The CDR3 DNA follows: TGTGCCAGCAGTGAAATGGTAGTACCCCCCAACCAGTTCTTC.

The chain combines TRBV14 with TRBJ1-2; D remains ambiguous. The V and J ends lost 4 bases and 4 bases respectively, with 7 bases between them. Per the germline V gene, CDR1 is SGHDN and CDR2 is FVKESK. The CDR3 totals 12 residues. Here the CDR3 DNA reads TGTGCCAGCAGCCCGGGTCCCTATGGCTACACCTTC. Protein sequence: CASSPGPYGYTF.

This rearrangement joins TRBV9 to TRBJ1-2; D gene ambiguous. V was cut by 0 bases and J by 4 bases, with 10 bases left in between. CDR3 length: 14 residues. Germline V gives CDR1 SGDLS, CDR2 YYNGEE. The CDR3 is CASSVDGKAYGYTF. The CDR3 DNA is TGTGCCAGCAGCGTAGACGGGAAGGCCTATGGCTACACCTTC.

This clone appeared a single time. The J gene is TRBJ1-1, the V gene TRBV7-9; D is ambiguous. Germline V gives CDR1 SEHNR, CDR2 FQNEAQ (reference sequence). V gave up 5 bases and J gave up 4 bases, with 14 bases separating them. This CDR3 contains 14 residues. CDR3 DNA: TGTGCCAGCAGCCCCCAAAGCAAGCGCACTGAAGCTTTCTTT. Translated, it gives CASSPQSKRTEAFF. The full variable domain, rest sourced from reference TRBV7-9 and TRBJ1-1, is DTGVSQNPRHKITKRGQNVTFRCDPISEHNRLYWYRQTLGQGPEFLTYFQNEAQLEKSRLLSDRFSAERPKGSFSTLEIQRTEQGDSAMYLCASSPQSKRTEAFFGQGTRLTVV.

The CDR3: CASNSGLAGGILGTDTQYF. The CDR3 bases are TGTGCCAGCAACAGTGGGCTAGCGGGAGGCATCTTGGGCACAGATACGCAGTATTTT. The chain has TRBV2 and TRBJ2-3; 11 bases match TRBD2. Germline loops: CDR1 SNHLY, CDR2 FYNNEI. This CDR3 comprises 19 residues. The junction had 16 bases not matched to a gene; V was cut back by 7 bases and J by 1 base.

This chain connects TRBV13 to TRBJ2-5; 8 bases are shared with TRBD2. CDR3 length: 16 amino acids. Germline V gives CDR1 PRHDT, CDR2 FYEKMQ (reference sequence). Losses at the gene ends were 3 bases for V and 3 bases for J; bases not matched to a gene: 9. In nucleotides, the CDR3 is TGTGCCAGCAGCTTGCGTCCCCTAGCGGGTGAAGAGACCCAGTACTTC. Its translation is CASSLRPLAGEETQYF.

The chain combines TRBV5-1 with TRBJ2-7; 11 bases are shared with TRBD2. Germline loops: CDR1 SGHRS, CDR2 YFSETQ. This CDR3 spans 16 amino acids. J lost 2 bases, V lost 0 bases, and 4 bases had no gene match. The CDR3 region has the DNA TGCGCCAGCAGCTTGGCGTTAGCGGGAGGGGCCTACGAGCAGTACTTC. Its protein product is CASSLALAGGAYEQYF.